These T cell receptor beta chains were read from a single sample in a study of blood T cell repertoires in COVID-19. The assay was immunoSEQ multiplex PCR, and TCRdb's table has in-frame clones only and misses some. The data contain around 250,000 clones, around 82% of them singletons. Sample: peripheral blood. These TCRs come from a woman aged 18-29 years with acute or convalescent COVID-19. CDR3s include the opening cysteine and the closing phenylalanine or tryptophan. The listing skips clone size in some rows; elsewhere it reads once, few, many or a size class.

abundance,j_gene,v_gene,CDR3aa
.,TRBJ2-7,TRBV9,CASSVDPGGNEQYF
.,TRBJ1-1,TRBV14,CASSQLTGFERDTEAFF
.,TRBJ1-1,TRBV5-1,CASSLGSATEAFF
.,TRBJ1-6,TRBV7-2,CASSLVRDRGNSPLHF
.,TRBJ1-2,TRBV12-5,CASAPGARYRYTF
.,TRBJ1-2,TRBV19,CASSSYRGPTNYGYTF
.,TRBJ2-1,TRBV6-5,CASSYSRPTHNEQFF
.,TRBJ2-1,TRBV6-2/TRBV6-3,CASSYRLAGLYNEQFF
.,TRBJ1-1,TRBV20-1,CSASSRGVWNTEAFF
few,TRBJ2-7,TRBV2,CASIGTGIYEQYF
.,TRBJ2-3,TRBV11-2,CASSLDPGADTQYF
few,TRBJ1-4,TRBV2,CASRGQAGEKLFF
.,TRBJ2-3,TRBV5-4,CASSLAPSRARSTDTQYF
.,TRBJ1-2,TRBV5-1,CASSLLGDRGKANYGYTF
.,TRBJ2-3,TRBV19,CASSILGLAGGDTQYF
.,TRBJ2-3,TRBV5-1,CASSSGTGGFTDTQYF
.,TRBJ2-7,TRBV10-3,CAIGVPRPGSPLRHRYEQYF
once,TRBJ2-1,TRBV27,CASYPTSGTYNEQFF
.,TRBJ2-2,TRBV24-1,CATSDFPGTGELFF
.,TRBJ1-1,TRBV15,CATSSRDSNTEAFF
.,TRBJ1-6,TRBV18,CASSSPQGSYNSPLHF
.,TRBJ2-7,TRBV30,CAWSVARLSYEQYF